This T cell receptor (beta chain) originates from a study of response to subunit inactivated influenza vaccine. Findings and caveats of the study: That few new T cells are recruited by each seasonal influenza vaccination was the authors' suggestion.

The CDR3 is made up of 14 amino acids. Looked up from germline, CDR1 is SGHKS and CDR2 is YYEKEE (reference sequence). V shed 4 bases and J shed 4 bases, with 15 bases lying between them. TCRdb analysed the RT-PCR reads with MiXCR anew, one entry per CDR3 protein. The data hold about 700,000 distinct CDR3 sequences, with 14% observed a single time. This clonotype was detected only a few times. No antigen is known for it. The rearrangement links TRBV5-5 to TRBJ2-7, with D perhaps TRBD1 (6 bases). The sequence came from a man over 45 who received an inactivated influenza vaccine. The sequencing here drew on PBMCs from blood, taken around 15 days before vaccination. The CDR3 region has the DNA TGTGCCAGCAGCCCTCTACAGGGTGGGTACGAGCAGTACTTC. Protein product: CASSPLQGGYEQYF.